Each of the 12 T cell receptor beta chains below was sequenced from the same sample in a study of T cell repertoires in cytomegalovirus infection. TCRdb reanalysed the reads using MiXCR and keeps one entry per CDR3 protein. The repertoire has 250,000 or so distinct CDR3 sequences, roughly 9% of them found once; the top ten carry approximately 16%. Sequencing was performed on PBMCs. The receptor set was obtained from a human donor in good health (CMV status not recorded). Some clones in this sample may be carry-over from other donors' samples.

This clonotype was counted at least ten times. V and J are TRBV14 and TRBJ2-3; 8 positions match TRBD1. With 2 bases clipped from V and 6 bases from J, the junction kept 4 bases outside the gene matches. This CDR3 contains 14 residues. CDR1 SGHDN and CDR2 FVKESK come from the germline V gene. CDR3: CASSQRDRRDTQYF. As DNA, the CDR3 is TGTGCCAGCAGCCAACGGGACAGGAGGGATACGCAGTATTTT. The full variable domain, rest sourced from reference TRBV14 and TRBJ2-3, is EAGVTQFPSHSVIEKGQTVTLRCDPISGHDNLYWYRRVMGKEIKFLLHFVKESKQDESGMPNNRFLAERTGGTYSTLKVQPAELEDSGVYFCASSQRDRRDTQYFGPGTRLTVL.

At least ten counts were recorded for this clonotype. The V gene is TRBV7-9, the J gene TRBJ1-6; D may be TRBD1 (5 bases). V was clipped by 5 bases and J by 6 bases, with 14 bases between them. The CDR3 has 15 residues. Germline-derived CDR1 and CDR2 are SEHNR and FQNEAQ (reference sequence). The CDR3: CASSTRTGGNSPLHF. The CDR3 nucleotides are TGTGCCAGCAGCACTCGGACGGGGGGTAATTCACCCCTCCACTTT.

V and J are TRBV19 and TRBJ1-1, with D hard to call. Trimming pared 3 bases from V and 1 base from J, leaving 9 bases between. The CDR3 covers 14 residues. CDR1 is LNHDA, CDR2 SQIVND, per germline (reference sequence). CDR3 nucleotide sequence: TGTGCCAGTAGTATTTCGACGGCGAACACTGAAGCTTTCTTT. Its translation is CASSISTANTEAFF.

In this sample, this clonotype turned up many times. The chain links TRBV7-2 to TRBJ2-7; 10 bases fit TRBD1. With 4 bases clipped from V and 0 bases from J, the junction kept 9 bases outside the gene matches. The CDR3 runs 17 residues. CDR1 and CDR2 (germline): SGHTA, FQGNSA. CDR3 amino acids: CASSSIGQGGSSYEQYF. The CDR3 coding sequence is TGTGCCAGCAGCTCGATCGGACAGGGGGGGAGCTCCTACGAGCAGTACTTC.

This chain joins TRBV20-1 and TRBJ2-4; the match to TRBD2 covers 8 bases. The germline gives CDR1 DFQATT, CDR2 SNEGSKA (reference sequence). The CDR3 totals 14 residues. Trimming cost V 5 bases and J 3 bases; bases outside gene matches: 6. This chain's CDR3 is CSALSGIDKNIQYF. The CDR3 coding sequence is TGCAGTGCTCTTAGCGGGATTGACAAAAACATTCAGTACTTC.

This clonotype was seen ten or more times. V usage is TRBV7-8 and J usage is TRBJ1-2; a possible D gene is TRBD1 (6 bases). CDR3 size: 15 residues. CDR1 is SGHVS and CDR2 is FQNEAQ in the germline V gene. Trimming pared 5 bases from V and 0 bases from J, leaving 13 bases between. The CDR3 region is CASSRWTVANYGYTF. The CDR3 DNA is TGTGCCAGCAGCCGATGGACAGTAGCTAACTATGGCTACACCTTC.

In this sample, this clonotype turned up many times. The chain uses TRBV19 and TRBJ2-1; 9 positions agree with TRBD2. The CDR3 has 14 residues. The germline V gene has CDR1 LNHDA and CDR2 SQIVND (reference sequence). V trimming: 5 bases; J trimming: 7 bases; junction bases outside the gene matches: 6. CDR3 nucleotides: TGTGCCAGTAGTTTTAGCGGGAGAGGAAATGAGCAGTTCTTC. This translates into CASSFSGRGNEQFF.

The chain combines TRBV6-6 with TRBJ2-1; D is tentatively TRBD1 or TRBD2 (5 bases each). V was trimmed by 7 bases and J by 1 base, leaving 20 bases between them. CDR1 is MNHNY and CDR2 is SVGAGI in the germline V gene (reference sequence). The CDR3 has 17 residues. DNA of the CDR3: TGTGCCAGCACCGAGGGGCAGGGCATGGCGTCCTACAATGAGCAGTTCTTC. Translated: CASTEGQGMASYNEQFF.

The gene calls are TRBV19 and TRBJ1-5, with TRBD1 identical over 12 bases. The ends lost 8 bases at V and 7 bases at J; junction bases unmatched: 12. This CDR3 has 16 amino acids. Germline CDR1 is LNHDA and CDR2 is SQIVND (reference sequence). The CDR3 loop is CASRPGTGGGGQPQHF. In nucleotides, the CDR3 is TGTGCCAGTCGTCCCGGGACAGGGGGCGGAGGACAGCCCCAGCATTTT.

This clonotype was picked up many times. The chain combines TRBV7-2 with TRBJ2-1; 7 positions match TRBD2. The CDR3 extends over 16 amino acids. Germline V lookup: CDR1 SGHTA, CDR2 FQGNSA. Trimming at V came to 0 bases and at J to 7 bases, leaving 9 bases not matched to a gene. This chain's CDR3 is CASSLASSGVRNEQFF. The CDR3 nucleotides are TGTGCCAGCAGCTTAGCTTCTAGCGGCGTTAGGAATGAGCAGTTCTTC.

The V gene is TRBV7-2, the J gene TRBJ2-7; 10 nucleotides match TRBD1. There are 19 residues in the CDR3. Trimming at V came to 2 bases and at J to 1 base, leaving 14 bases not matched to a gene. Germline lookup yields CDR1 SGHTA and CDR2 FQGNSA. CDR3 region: CASSLRQGAAGRASYEQYF. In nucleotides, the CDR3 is TGTGCCAGCAGCTTAAGACAGGGGGCCGCTGGAAGGGCTTCCTACGAGCAGTACTTC.

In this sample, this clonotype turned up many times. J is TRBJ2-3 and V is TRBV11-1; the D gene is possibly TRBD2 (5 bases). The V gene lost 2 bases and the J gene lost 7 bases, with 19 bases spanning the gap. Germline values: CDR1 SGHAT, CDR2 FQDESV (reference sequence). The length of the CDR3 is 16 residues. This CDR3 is CASSLNPAFRGNTQYF. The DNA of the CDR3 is TGTGCCAGCAGCTTAAATCCAGCGTTCCGGGGAAATACGCAGTATTTT.